The following is a TCR beta chain sequence with its context. The table came from immunoSEQ multiplex PCR; TCRdb's copy has only in-frame clones and leaves some out. The table includes some 37,000 clones, 88% detected once. The sample comes from a study of OX40 agonist ivuxolimab in advanced cancers. Germline loops: CDR1 SGHTA, CDR2 FQGNSA. CDR3 length equals 18 residues. The junction had 18 bases not matched to a gene; V was cut back by 7 bases and J by 6 bases. The source of this sequence is an adult with an advanced solid tumor such as melanoma, head and neck, liver or kidney cancer. The sequencing here drew on CD4+ or CD8+ T cells sorted from blood, taken in a trial of the OX40 agonist ivuxolimab. V is TRBV7-2 and J is TRBJ2-3, with 11 bases that match TRBD2. The CDR3 protein is CASNPLVLAGGFGDTQYF. The CDR3 region has the DNA TGTGCCAGCAACCCCTTAGTGCTAGCGGGGGGATTTGGGGATACGCAGTATTTT.